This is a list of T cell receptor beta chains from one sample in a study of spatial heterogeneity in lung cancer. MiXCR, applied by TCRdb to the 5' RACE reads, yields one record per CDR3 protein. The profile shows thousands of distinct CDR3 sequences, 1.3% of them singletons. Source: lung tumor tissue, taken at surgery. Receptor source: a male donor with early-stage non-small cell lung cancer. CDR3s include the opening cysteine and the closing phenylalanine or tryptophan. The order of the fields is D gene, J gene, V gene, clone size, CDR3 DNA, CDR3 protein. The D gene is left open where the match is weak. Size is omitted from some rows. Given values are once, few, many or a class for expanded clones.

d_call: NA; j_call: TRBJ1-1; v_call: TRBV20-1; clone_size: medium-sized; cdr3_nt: TGCAGTGCTAGAGGGGTGGGCACTGAAGCTTTCTTT; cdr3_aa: CSARGVGTEAFF
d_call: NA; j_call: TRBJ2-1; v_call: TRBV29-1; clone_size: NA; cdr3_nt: NA; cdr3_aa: CSVGTGWTSTTMSSSSGKQFF
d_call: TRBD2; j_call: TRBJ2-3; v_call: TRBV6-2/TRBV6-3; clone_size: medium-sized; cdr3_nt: TGTGCCAGCAGTTCTGGCGGGGGAACAGATACGCAGTATTTT; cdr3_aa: CASSSGGGTDTQYF
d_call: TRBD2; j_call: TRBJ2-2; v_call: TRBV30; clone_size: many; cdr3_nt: TGTGCCTGGATCCCAGCGGGGGACGGCACCGGGGAGCTGTTTTTT; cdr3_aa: CAWIPAGDGTGELFF
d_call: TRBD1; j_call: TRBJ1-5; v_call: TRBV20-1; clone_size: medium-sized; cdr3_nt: TGCAGTGCTTTACAGGGGGCGTATGATCAGCCCCAGCATTTT; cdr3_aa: CSALQGAYDQPQHF
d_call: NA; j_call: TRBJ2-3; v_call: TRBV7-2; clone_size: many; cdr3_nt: TGTGCCAGCAGCTTAGTCAGGAGGGACGGGCAGTATTTT; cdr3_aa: CASSLVRRDGQYF
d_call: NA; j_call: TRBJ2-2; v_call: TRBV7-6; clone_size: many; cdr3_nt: TGTGCCAGCAGCTTAGAGCGGGGGGAGCTGTTTTTT; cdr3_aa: CASSLERGELFF
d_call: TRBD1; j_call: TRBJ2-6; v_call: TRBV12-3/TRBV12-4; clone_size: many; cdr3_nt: TGTGCCAGCAGTTTAAGGGACAGGGCTCGGTCTGGGGCCAACGTCCTGACTTTC; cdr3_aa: CASSLRDRARSGANVLTF
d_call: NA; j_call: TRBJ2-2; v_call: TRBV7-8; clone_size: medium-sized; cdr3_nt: TGTGCCAGCAGCTTAGTTCAGGGGCGGGCCGGGGAGCTGTTTTTT; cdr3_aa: CASSLVQGRAGELFF
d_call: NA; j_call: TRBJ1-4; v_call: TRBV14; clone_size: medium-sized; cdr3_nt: TGTGCCAGCAGCCCGATAGGGGCAGGGTTTAATGAAAAACTGTTTTTT; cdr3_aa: CASSPIGAGFNEKLFF
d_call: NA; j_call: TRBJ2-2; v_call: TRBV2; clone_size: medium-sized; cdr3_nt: TGTGCCAGCAGTGATTGGCTAACCGGGGAGCTGTTTTTT; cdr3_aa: CASSDWLTGELFF
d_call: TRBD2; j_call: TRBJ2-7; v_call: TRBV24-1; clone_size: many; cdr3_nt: TGTGCCACCAGTGATCCCAGGGAGGGGCCAGCCTACGAGCAGTACTTC; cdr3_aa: CATSDPREGPAYEQYF
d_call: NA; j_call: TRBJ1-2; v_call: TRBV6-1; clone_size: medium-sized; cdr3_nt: TGTGCCAGCACCTTGGAGGGGGGAGGCTACACCTTC; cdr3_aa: CASTLEGGGYTF
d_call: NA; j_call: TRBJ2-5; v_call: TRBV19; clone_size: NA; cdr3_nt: TGTGCCAGTAGCCATGTGAGGGGGTCGGAGACCCAGTACTTC; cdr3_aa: CASSHVRGSETQYF
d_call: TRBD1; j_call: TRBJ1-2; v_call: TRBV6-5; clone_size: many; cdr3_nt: TGTGCCAGCAGTTACTCGAGGACAGGTAGTGGCTACACCTTC; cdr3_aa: CASSYSRTGSGYTF
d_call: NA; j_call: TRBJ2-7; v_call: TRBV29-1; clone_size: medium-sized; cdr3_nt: TGCAGCGTTCGGGTACCGGACGCCTACGAGCAGTACTTC; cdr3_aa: CSVRVPDAYEQYF
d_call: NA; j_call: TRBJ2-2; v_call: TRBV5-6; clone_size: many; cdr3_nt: TGTGCCAGCAGCTTGGGGATTCGGACCGGGGAGCTGTTTTTT; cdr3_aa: CASSLGIRTGELFF
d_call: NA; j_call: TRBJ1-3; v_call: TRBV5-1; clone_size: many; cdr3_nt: TGCGCCAGCAGCTTGGTGGCGGCGGGCTCTGGAAACACCATATATTTT; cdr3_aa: CASSLVAAGSGNTIYF
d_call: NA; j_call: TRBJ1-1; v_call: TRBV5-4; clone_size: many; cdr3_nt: TGTGCCAGCAGCACCGACACAGCGTTTAGCTCTGAAGCTTTCTTT; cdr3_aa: CASSTDTAFSSEAFF
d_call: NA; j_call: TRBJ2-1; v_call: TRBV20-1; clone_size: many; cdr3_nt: TGCAGTGGGAAGGAGTCCTACAATGAGCAGTTCTTC; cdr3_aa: CSGKESYNEQFF
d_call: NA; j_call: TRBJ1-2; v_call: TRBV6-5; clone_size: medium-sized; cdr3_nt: TGTGCCAGCAGTTGGCGTGCATCCCCGCATGGCTATGGCTACACCTTC; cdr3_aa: CASSWRASPHGYGYTF
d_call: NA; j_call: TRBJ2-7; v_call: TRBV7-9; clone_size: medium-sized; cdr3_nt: TGTGCCAGCAGCCCAGCCCCCGGGACGTCCGGCGAGCAGTACTTC; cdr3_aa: CASSPAPGTSGEQYF
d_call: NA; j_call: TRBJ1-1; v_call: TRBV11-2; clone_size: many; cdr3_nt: TGTGCCAGCAGCCTGGGACCCCAGAACACTGAAGCTTTCTTT; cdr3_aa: CASSLGPQNTEAFF
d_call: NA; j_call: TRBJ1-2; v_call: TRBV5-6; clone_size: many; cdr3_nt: TGTGCCAGCAGCTTAGTGAGCTATGGCTACACCTTC; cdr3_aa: CASSLVSYGYTF
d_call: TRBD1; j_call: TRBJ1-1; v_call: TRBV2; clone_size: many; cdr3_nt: TGTGCCAGCAAGGGACAGGGAGGGGAGAACACTGAAGCTTTCTTT; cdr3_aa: CASKGQGGENTEAFF
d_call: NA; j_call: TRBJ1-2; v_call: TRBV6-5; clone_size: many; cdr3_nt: TGTGCCAGCAGTCCTGACGGGTGGAACTATGGCTACACCTTC; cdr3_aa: CASSPDGWNYGYTF
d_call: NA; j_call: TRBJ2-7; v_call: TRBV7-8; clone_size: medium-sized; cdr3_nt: TGTGCCAGCAGCCCACCAGGCTCGATCTACGAGCAGTACTTC; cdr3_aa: CASSPPGSIYEQYF
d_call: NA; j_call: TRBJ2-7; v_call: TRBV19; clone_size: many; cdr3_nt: TGTGCCAGTACCCCAAGAGGGCCCGTCGGGCCCTACGAGCAGTACTTC; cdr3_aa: CASTPRGPVGPYEQYF
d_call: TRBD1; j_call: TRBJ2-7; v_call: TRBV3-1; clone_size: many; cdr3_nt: TGTGCCAGCAGCCAAGGTATGATCCCGGGACAGCCCTACGAGCAGTACTTC; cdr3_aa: CASSQGMIPGQPYEQYF
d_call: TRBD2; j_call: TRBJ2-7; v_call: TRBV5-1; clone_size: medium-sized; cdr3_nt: TGCGCCAGCAGCTTAGCGGGGGGTTCCGAGCAGTACTTC; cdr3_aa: CASSLAGGSEQYF
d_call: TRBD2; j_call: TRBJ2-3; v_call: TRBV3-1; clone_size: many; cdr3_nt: TGTGCCAGCAGCTCTAGGGGGACTAGCGGGGGTGGAGATACGCAGTATTTT; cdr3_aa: CASSSRGTSGGGDTQYF
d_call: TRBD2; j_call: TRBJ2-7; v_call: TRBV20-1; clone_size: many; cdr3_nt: TGCAGTGCCAGATCCGGGACTAGCGGGATCCATTACGAGCAGTACTTC; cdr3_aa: CSARSGTSGIHYEQYF
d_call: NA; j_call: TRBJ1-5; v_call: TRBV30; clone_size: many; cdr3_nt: TGTGCCTGGAGTGTAGGGCAGGGGCTAAATCAGCCCCAGCATTTT; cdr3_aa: CAWSVGQGLNQPQHF
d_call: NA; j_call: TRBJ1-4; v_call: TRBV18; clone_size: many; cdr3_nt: TGTGCCAGCTCCCCCGGGGAGGGTGAAAAACTGTTTTTT; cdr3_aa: CASSPGEGEKLFF
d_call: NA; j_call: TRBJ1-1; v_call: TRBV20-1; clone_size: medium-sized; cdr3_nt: TGCAGTGCTAGACAACAACTGAACACTGAAGCTTTCTTT; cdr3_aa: CSARQQLNTEAFF
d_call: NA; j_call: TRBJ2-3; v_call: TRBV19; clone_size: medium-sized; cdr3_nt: TGTGCCAGTAGTATGGGGGGAACCGCGGCAGATACGCAGTATTTT; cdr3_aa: CASSMGGTAADTQYF
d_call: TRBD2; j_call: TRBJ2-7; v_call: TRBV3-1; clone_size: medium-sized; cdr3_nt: TGTGCCAGCAGCAGGGAGGGGAGCTCCTACGAGCAGTACTTC; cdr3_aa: CASSREGSSYEQYF
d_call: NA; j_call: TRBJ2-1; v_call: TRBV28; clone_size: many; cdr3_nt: TGTGCCAGCCGATTAGAAGGGGGTCTACATGAGCAGTTCTTC; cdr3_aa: CASRLEGGLHEQFF
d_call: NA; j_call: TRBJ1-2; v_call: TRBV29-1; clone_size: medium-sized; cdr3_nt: TGCAGCGTTGAAGACCTCCAGGGGAACTATGGCTACACCTTC; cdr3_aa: CSVEDLQGNYGYTF
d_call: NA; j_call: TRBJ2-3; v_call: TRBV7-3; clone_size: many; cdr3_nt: TGTGCCAGCAGCCCCACATATTCATCCCTCCGGGATACGCAGTATTTT; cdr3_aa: CASSPTYSSLRDTQYF
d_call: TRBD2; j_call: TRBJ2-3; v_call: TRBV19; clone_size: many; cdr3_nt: TGTGCCAGTAGCACTAGCGGCCCCACAGATACGCAGTATTTT; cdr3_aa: CASSTSGPTDTQYF